Listed below are T cell receptor beta chains from one sample, sequenced in a study of OX40 agonist ivuxolimab in advanced cancers. Some clones are missing from TCRdb's copy, which holds only in-frame ones; the method was immunoSEQ multiplex PCR. Of tens of thousands of clones listed, over 75% are singletons. Sequenced here: CD4+ or CD8+ T cells sorted from blood, sampled in a trial of the OX40 agonist ivuxolimab. These receptors came from an adult with an advanced solid tumor such as melanoma, head and neck, liver or kidney cancer. The CDR3 runs from the conserved cysteine through the conserved F or W. The D gene is left open where the match is weak. Size is omitted from some rows. Given values are once, few, many or a class for expanded clones.

D gene: -; CDR3 length: 12; V gene: TRBV2; J gene: TRBJ1-5; clone size: -; CDR3 DNA: TGTGCCAGCAGGTTACATCACCAGCCCCAGCATTTT; CDR3 protein: CASRLHHQPQHF
D gene: -; CDR3 length: 12; V gene: TRBV10-3; J gene: TRBJ1-3; clone size: -; CDR3 DNA: TGTGCCATCAGGGACGCTGGAAACACCATATATTTT; CDR3 protein: CAIRDAGNTIYF
D gene: -; CDR3 length: 15; V gene: TRBV29-1; J gene: TRBJ1-4; clone size: -; CDR3 DNA: TGCAGCGTTCGCGGGGACGGAGCAACTAATGAAAAACTGTTTTTT; CDR3 protein: CSVRGDGATNEKLFF
D gene: TRBD2; CDR3 length: 16; V gene: TRBV2; J gene: TRBJ2-5; clone size: -; CDR3 DNA: TGTGCCAGCAGTGAGAGGACTAGCGGGGTGAAAGAGACCCAGTACTTC; CDR3 protein: CASSERTSGVKETQYF
D gene: TRBD1; CDR3 length: 16; V gene: TRBV18; J gene: TRBJ2-7; clone size: -; CDR3 DNA: TGTGCCAGCTCACCACTCCCGGGACAGGGGTCCTACGAGCAGTACTTC; CDR3 protein: CASSPLPGQGSYEQYF
D gene: -; CDR3 length: 13; V gene: TRBV7-3; J gene: TRBJ2-7; clone size: -; CDR3 DNA: TGTGCCAGCAGCACAGGACTATTAGGCGAGCAGTACTTC; CDR3 protein: CASSTGLLGEQYF
D gene: -; CDR3 length: 14; V gene: TRBV27; J gene: TRBJ2-3; clone size: -; CDR3 DNA: TGTGCCAGCAGTTTAAAAGTAGACAGAGATACGCAGTATTTT; CDR3 protein: CASSLKVDRDTQYF
D gene: -; CDR3 length: 12; V gene: TRBV10-3; J gene: TRBJ1-2; clone size: -; CDR3 DNA: TGTGCCATCATGGGGTCCGGTAGTGGCTACACCTTC; CDR3 protein: CAIMGSGSGYTF
D gene: -; CDR3 length: 13; V gene: TRBV2; J gene: TRBJ1-1; clone size: -; CDR3 DNA: TGTGCCAGCAACAGAGACCTGAACACTGAAGCTTTCTTT; CDR3 protein: CASNRDLNTEAFF
D gene: -; CDR3 length: 14; V gene: TRBV7-2; J gene: TRBJ1-1; clone size: -; CDR3 DNA: TGTGCCAGCAGCTTAGTGGGGACGAACACTGAAGCTTTCTTT; CDR3 protein: CASSLVGTNTEAFF
D gene: -; CDR3 length: 15; V gene: TRBV19; J gene: TRBJ1-1; clone size: -; CDR3 DNA: TGTGCCAGTAGTCGCACTTGGGACCGAAACACTGAAGCTTTCTTT; CDR3 protein: CASSRTWDRNTEAFF
D gene: TRBD2; CDR3 length: 15; V gene: TRBV6-1; J gene: TRBJ2-7; clone size: -; CDR3 DNA: TGTGCCAGCAGTGTCATACCGGGGGGGACCTACGAGCAGTACTTC; CDR3 protein: CASSVIPGGTYEQYF
D gene: TRBD2; CDR3 length: 17; V gene: TRBV4-1; J gene: TRBJ2-1; clone size: -; CDR3 DNA: TGCGCCAGCAGCCAAGCTCCGGGACTAGCGGGGGAGGGTGAGCAGTTCTTC; CDR3 protein: CASSQAPGLAGEGEQFF
D gene: -; CDR3 length: 16; V gene: TRBV11-2; J gene: TRBJ2-5; clone size: once; CDR3 DNA: TGTGCCAGCAGCTTCCCCGGCGGCAGTCCCCAAGAGACCCAGTACTTC; CDR3 protein: CASSFPGGSPQETQYF
D gene: -; CDR3 length: 14; V gene: TRBV5-4; J gene: TRBJ2-7; clone size: few; CDR3 DNA: TGTGCCAGCAGCCGACGCCTACAGGGAGACGAGCAGTACTTC; CDR3 protein: CASSRRLQGDEQYF
D gene: TRBD1; CDR3 length: 13; V gene: TRBV19; J gene: TRBJ1-1; clone size: -; CDR3 DNA: TGTGCCAGTAGGGGCACAGGGGACACTGAAGCTTTCTTT; CDR3 protein: CASRGTGDTEAFF
D gene: TRBD1; CDR3 length: 15; V gene: TRBV6-5; J gene: TRBJ2-7; clone size: few; CDR3 DNA: TGTGCCAGCAGCCCTTCCGGGACAGGGACCTACGAGCAGTACTTC; CDR3 protein: CASSPSGTGTYEQYF
D gene: TRBD2; CDR3 length: 19; V gene: TRBV4-1; J gene: TRBJ2-7; clone size: -; CDR3 DNA: TGCGCCAGCAGCCAAGAGGGGACTAGCGGGGAATCAGCCTCCTACGAGCAGTACTTC; CDR3 protein: CASSQEGTSGESASYEQYF
D gene: -; CDR3 length: 14; V gene: TRBV7-2; J gene: TRBJ1-1; clone size: -; CDR3 DNA: TGTGCCAGCAGTCAGAGGTTGGGTTACACTGAAGCTTTCTTT; CDR3 protein: CASSQRLGYTEAFF
D gene: -; CDR3 length: 13; V gene: TRBV6-5; J gene: TRBJ1-6; clone size: -; CDR3 DNA: TGTGCCAGCAGTTACTCGACGTCCACACCCCTCCACTTT; CDR3 protein: CASSYSTSTPLHF
D gene: -; CDR3 length: 14; V gene: TRBV11-2; J gene: TRBJ1-6; clone size: -; CDR3 DNA: TGTGCCAGCAGCCCGGTGCCCTATAATTCACCCCTCCACTTT; CDR3 protein: CASSPVPYNSPLHF
D gene: TRBD1; CDR3 length: 15; V gene: TRBV9; J gene: TRBJ2-5; clone size: -; CDR3 DNA: TGTGCCAGCAGCGTAGGGACAGGGTGGGCAGAGACCCAGTACTTC; CDR3 protein: CASSVGTGWAETQYF
D gene: TRBD1; CDR3 length: 16; V gene: TRBV7-9; J gene: TRBJ2-1; clone size: -; CDR3 DNA: TGTGCCAGCAGCACCAATCGGGGACAGGGGGCATCTGAGCAGTTCTTC; CDR3 protein: CASSTNRGQGASEQFF
D gene: -; CDR3 length: 17; V gene: TRBV7-9; J gene: TRBJ1-2; clone size: few; CDR3 DNA: TGTGCCAGCCAACCCACGGCCCGGAGGAGGCGGGACTATGGCTACACCTTC; CDR3 protein: CASQPTARRRRDYGYTF
D gene: -; CDR3 length: 11; V gene: TRBV27; J gene: TRBJ2-3; clone size: once; CDR3 DNA: TGTGCCTCAGAGGGGGGCAGTACGCAGTATTTT; CDR3 protein: CASEGGSTQYF
D gene: -; CDR3 length: 15; V gene: TRBV19; J gene: TRBJ2-1; clone size: -; CDR3 DNA: TGTGCCAGTAGTGCCCGGGACTCCATTCTCAATGAGCAGTTCTTC; CDR3 protein: CASSARDSILNEQFF
D gene: -; CDR3 length: 12; V gene: TRBV29-1; J gene: TRBJ1-4; clone size: -; CDR3 DNA: TGCAGCGTTGCTGTATTCGGGGAAAAACTGTTTTTT; CDR3 protein: CSVAVFGEKLFF
D gene: TRBD1; CDR3 length: 15; V gene: TRBV6-6; J gene: TRBJ1-2; clone size: -; CDR3 DNA: TGTGCCAGCAGGGGTGGTGGACAGGAGTTCTATGGCTACACCTTC; CDR3 protein: CASRGGGQEFYGYTF
D gene: -; CDR3 length: 15; V gene: TRBV6-1; J gene: TRBJ2-5; clone size: -; CDR3 DNA: TGTGCCAGCAGTGAACCGAGAGCAGGGCTAGAGACCCAGTACTTC; CDR3 protein: CASSEPRAGLETQYF
D gene: -; CDR3 length: 16; V gene: TRBV21-1; J gene: TRBJ2-7; clone size: once; CDR3 DNA: TGTGCCAGCAGCAAAGTGGGGAGACAGGGTAACTACGAGCAGTACTTC; CDR3 protein: CASSKVGRQGNYEQYF
D gene: TRBD1; CDR3 length: 16; V gene: TRBV5-1; J gene: TRBJ1-6; clone size: -; CDR3 DNA: TGCGCCAGCAGCTTGGAGACAGGGGTTGGGAATTCACCCCTCCACTTT; CDR3 protein: CASSLETGVGNSPLHF
D gene: -; CDR3 length: 13; V gene: TRBV6-6; J gene: TRBJ2-5; clone size: -; CDR3 DNA: TGTGCCAGCAGCAATGGGTACCGGGAGACCCAGTACTTC; CDR3 protein: CASSNGYRETQYF
D gene: -; CDR3 length: 15; V gene: TRBV18; J gene: TRBJ2-4; clone size: -; CDR3 DNA: TGTGCCAGTGGGCCGAGCGGGACAGACAGAAACATTCAGTACTTC; CDR3 protein: CASGPSGTDRNIQYF
D gene: TRBD1; CDR3 length: 14; V gene: TRBV2; J gene: TRBJ2-3; clone size: -; CDR3 DNA: TGTGCCAGCGACTCCGGGACAGGGACAGATACGCAGTATTTT; CDR3 protein: CASDSGTGTDTQYF
D gene: -; CDR3 length: 15; V gene: TRBV12-2; J gene: TRBJ1-5; clone size: -; CDR3 DNA: TGTGCAAGTCGCTTAGCACAGGGGGCGTTTCAGCCCCAGCATTTT; CDR3 protein: CASRLAQGAFQPQHF
D gene: -; CDR3 length: 14; V gene: TRBV11-3; J gene: TRBJ1-3; clone size: once; CDR3 DNA: TGTGCCAGCAGCCTTCGGGGAGGGGGAAACACCATATATTTT; CDR3 protein: CASSLRGGGNTIYF
D gene: -; CDR3 length: 15; V gene: TRBV11-3; J gene: TRBJ2-5; clone size: few; CDR3 DNA: TGTGCCAGCAGCCATCGCAGGATTTCGGGAGAGACCCAGTACTTC; CDR3 protein: CASSHRRISGETQYF
D gene: -; CDR3 length: 12; V gene: TRBV29-1; J gene: TRBJ1-1; clone size: few; CDR3 DNA: TGCAGCGGTGACAGCGCGGACACTGAAGCTTTCTTT; CDR3 protein: CSGDSADTEAFF
D gene: -; CDR3 length: 16; V gene: TRBV7-8; J gene: TRBJ2-2; clone size: few; CDR3 DNA: TGTGCCAGCAGCCGATCCTCTCCTCCGGTTCCCGGGGAGCTGTTTTTT; CDR3 protein: CASSRSSPPVPGELFF
D gene: TRBD2; CDR3 length: 14; V gene: TRBV2; J gene: TRBJ2-1; clone size: -; CDR3 DNA: TGTGCCAGCAGTCCACTAGCGGCCTACAATGAGCAGTTCTTC; CDR3 protein: CASSPLAAYNEQFF
D gene: TRBD2; CDR3 length: 14; V gene: TRBV5-1; J gene: TRBJ2-7; clone size: once; CDR3 DNA: TGCGCCAGCAGCTCACTAGCGGGGGGGTACGAGCAGTACTTC; CDR3 protein: CASSSLAGGYEQYF
D gene: TRBD1; CDR3 length: 16; V gene: TRBV27; J gene: TRBJ1-6; clone size: few; CDR3 DNA: TGTGCCAGCAGTTTGGGACAGGGGGCTAGGGCGGCACCCCTCCACTTT; CDR3 protein: CASSLGQGARAAPLHF
D gene: -; CDR3 length: 13; V gene: TRBV5-1; J gene: TRBJ1-1; clone size: -; CDR3 DNA: TGCGCCAGCAGCTTGGATAGGACAGTTGAAGCTTTCTTT; CDR3 protein: CASSLDRTVEAFF
D gene: -; CDR3 length: 15; V gene: TRBV2; J gene: TRBJ2-3; clone size: -; CDR3 DNA: TGTGCCAGCAGGCTCTTTCGGGCCCTCACAGATACGCAGTATTTT; CDR3 protein: CASRLFRALTDTQYF
D gene: -; CDR3 length: 15; V gene: TRBV7-9; J gene: TRBJ1-6; clone size: -; CDR3 DNA: TGTGCCAGTAGCCCAGGGGCAAGGTATAATTCACCCCTCCACTTT; CDR3 protein: CASSPGARYNSPLHF
D gene: TRBD2; CDR3 length: 15; V gene: TRBV7-2; J gene: TRBJ2-5; clone size: -; CDR3 DNA: TGTGCCAGCAGCACACTAGCGGGCGAACAAGAGACCCAGTACTTC; CDR3 protein: CASSTLAGEQETQYF
D gene: TRBD1; CDR3 length: 14; V gene: TRBV6-5; J gene: TRBJ1-2; clone size: few; CDR3 DNA: TGTGCCAGCAGTCCGGACAGGGCAACCTATGGCTACACCTTC; CDR3 protein: CASSPDRATYGYTF
D gene: -; CDR3 length: 15; V gene: TRBV7-3; J gene: TRBJ2-3; clone size: -; CDR3 DNA: TGTGCCAGCAGCTTAACGGTAGTCCGCACAGATACGCAGTATTTT; CDR3 protein: CASSLTVVRTDTQYF
D gene: -; CDR3 length: 12; V gene: TRBV18; J gene: TRBJ1-1; clone size: -; CDR3 DNA: TGTGCCAGCTCACCCTCGAACACTGAAGCTTTCTTT; CDR3 protein: CASSPSNTEAFF
D gene: -; CDR3 length: 14; V gene: TRBV5-4; J gene: TRBJ1-3; clone size: medium-sized; CDR3 DNA: TGTGCCAGCAGCCAAGGGGACTCTGGAAACACCATATATTTT; CDR3 protein: CASSQGDSGNTIYF
D gene: -; CDR3 length: 14; V gene: TRBV6-1; J gene: TRBJ2-7; clone size: -; CDR3 DNA: TGTGCCAGCAGTGAAGCTGGTGGGGGCTACGAGCAGTACTTC; CDR3 protein: CASSEAGGGYEQYF
D gene: TRBD1; CDR3 length: 15; V gene: TRBV11-2; J gene: TRBJ1-4; clone size: medium-sized; CDR3 DNA: TGTGCCAGCAGCGAACGACAGGGGATTAATGAAAAACTGTTTTTT; CDR3 protein: CASSERQGINEKLFF